This T cell receptor (beta chain) appears in the sequencing data of a study of blood T cell repertoires in COVID-19 (dated by TCRdb to 2019 to 2021). Looking at the study overall: Samples from collaborators originated in the United States, Italy and Spain and spanned both the acute and convalescent phases of COVID-19. Where available, HLA class I and class II types were taken from metadata supplied by the sample provider and were not determined by assay-based typing. The samples were drawn from two sources: the first 160 participants of the ongoing ImmuneRACE study, and 1,200 or so subjects contributed by 6 global collaborators. Subjects who had been exposed to COVID-19, were actively infected with it, or had recovered from it provided the deeply sampled blood TCRbeta repertoires that made up the dataset. The material from the prospective study consisted of cDNA or gDNA derived from T cells, B-cell-depleted T cells, or PBMCs. The repertoires were released in a freely available public database intended as a resource for research on the immune response to SARS-CoV-2. A de-identified subject ID, COVID-19 status, age in years and sex were almost always included in the sample metadata.

V trim: 2 bases; J trim: 7 bases; unmatched bases: 10. The CDR3 spans 16 residues, from the cysteine through the phenylalanine. The sequence is cut down to CDR3 DNA, 48 bases in frame from base 1. As encoded in the germline V gene, CDR1 is SGHAT while CDR2 is FQNNGV. Remarks on this clone: The clone's antigen remains unknown. Per-base qualities were not stored, and no clone one base away is much larger.

Participants in the prospective study were aged about 18 to 90 years, lived in over 20 United States geographic areas, and enrolled through a virtual design. Cohort assignment in the prospective study relied on participant-reported clinical history from a screening survey and a study questionnaire. Recovered participants in ImmuneRACE Cohort 3 were defined by two consecutive negative NP/OP PCR tests, clearance by a healthcare professional, or resolution of symptoms. In the prospective study, whole blood, serum and a nasopharyngeal or oropharyngeal swab were collected from each participant by mobile phlebotomists. Prospective study participants could optionally give additional blood draws and questionnaires over an approximately two-month period. Blood samples from the prospective study were shipped frozen or at room temperature prior to DNA extraction. Study-wide findings and limitations: Clinical and demographic metadata were provided uncurated, with the amount varying by source and participant.

TCRbeta CDR3 regions were amplified from genomic DNA by means of the immunoSEQ Assay, a bias-controlled multiplex PCR. In the paper's pipeline: The number of nucleated cells in each sample was estimated from the amplification of reference gene primers within the assay. To quantify the absolute abundance of each unique TCRbeta CDR3 rearrangement, sequence reads were collapsed and filtered. For each sample, productive Simpson clonality was calculated as the square root of Simpson's diversity index over productive rearrangements. TCRdb provides this immuneACCESS table in a form limited to in-frame rearrangements. Some clones are lacking; in checked studies, under half of them reflect an unresolved V gene, and why the rest are absent is not known. That table is the source of V, J and clone size, and D and trimming were worked out from the DNA. The sample profile shows approximately 400,000 clones; 88% of them were found once. Clones ranked in the top ten supply roughly 1.2% of the sample.

The chain links TRBV11-2 with TRBJ2-1, with TRBD2 identical over 8 junction bases. The clonotype originates from a young woman who had recovered from COVID-19. The sample comprised PBMCs or T cells enriched from blood (not recorded which). The nucleotide sequence reads TGTGCCAGCAGCTTACGACTAGCGCCTTTAGGGAATGAGCAGTTCTTC. It specifies CASSLRLAPLGNEQFF. Beyond the CDR3, the reference TRBV11-2 and TRBJ2-1 genes provide the residues; the full variable domain reads: EAGVAQSPRYKIIEKRQSVAFWCNPISGHATLYWYQQILGQGPKLLIQFQNNGVVDDSQLPKDRFSAERLKGVDSTLKIQPAKLEDSAVYLCASSLRLAPLGNEQFFGPGTRLTVL.